A selection of T cell receptor beta chains follows, all from one sample in a study of beta chain features in type 1 diabetes. Measured with immunoSEQ multiplex PCR; TCRdb has only the in-frame clones, and not every one. The sample has more than 250,000 clones, about 13% seen once. Material for sequencing was naive CD4+ T cells from blood. The origin of the receptors is a man aged 25-45 years with type 1 diabetes. The CDR3 runs from the conserved cysteine through the conserved F or W. A D gene is named only where the DNA matches it firmly. The size of a clone is reported for some rows only, either as once, few or many, or as a class for expanded clones.

abundance,v_gene,d_gene,j_gene,CDR3aa,CDR3nt
few,TRBV27,TRBD1,TRBJ1-4,CASSRDRVEKLFF,TGTGCCAGCAGCCGGGACAGGGTTGAAAAACTGTTTTTT
few,TRBV5-1,.,TRBJ2-5,CASSLSADQETQYF,TGCGCCAGCAGCTTGTCTGCGGACCAAGAGACCCAGTACTTC
.,TRBV6-5,TRBD1,TRBJ2-3,CASRAGQGRLSTQYF,TGTGCCAGCAGGGCCGGACAGGGCCGTCTTTCGACGCAGTATTTT
few,TRBV7-2,TRBD2,TRBJ2-2,CASSLESGVNTGELFF,TGTGCCAGCAGCTTAGAGAGCGGGGTGAACACCGGGGAGCTGTTTTTT
.,TRBV5-1,TRBD1,TRBJ1-4,CASSFGTGGFGEKLFF,TGCGCCAGCAGCTTTGGGACAGGGGGTTTCGGAGAAAAACTGTTTTTT
.,TRBV18,TRBD2,TRBJ2-7,CASGGSGSYEQYF,TGTGCCAGTGGCGGGAGTGGGTCCTACGAGCAGTACTTC
few,TRBV9,TRBD2,TRBJ2-1,CASSPTTSGIRNEQFF,TGTGCCAGCAGCCCGACGACTAGCGGGATAAGGAATGAGCAGTTCTTC
.,TRBV28,.,TRBJ1-2,CASSQQGYYGYTF,TGTGCCAGCAGTCAGCAGGGCTACTATGGCTACACCTTC
few,TRBV7-2,.,TRBJ2-4,CASLQGEMDIQYF,TGTGCCAGCTTACAAGGAGAAATGGACATTCAGTACTTC
few,TRBV7-7,.,TRBJ2-1,CASSLQGEVNEQFF,TGTGCTAGCAGCTTGCAGGGTGAGGTTAATGAGCAGTTCTTC
.,TRBV27,.,TRBJ2-7,CASSLSPQELSYEQYF,TGTGCCAGCAGTTTATCTCCCCAGGAACTTTCCTACGAGCAGTACTTC
.,TRBV6-1,.,TRBJ2-5,CASSVSPGETQYF,TGTGCCAGCAGTGTATCACCAGGGGAGACCCAGTACTTC
few,TRBV18,TRBD1,TRBJ1-2,CASSPGQPAGYTF,TGTGCCAGCTCACCGGGACAGCCTGCGGGCTACACCTTC
.,TRBV28,.,TRBJ1-5,CASSPPGINQPQHF,TGTGCCAGCAGCCCTCCAGGGATCAATCAGCCCCAGCATTTT
.,TRBV5-4,.,TRBJ2-5,CASRTLGLEETQYF,TGTGCCAGCAGGACCCTCGGTCTAGAAGAGACCCAGTACTTC
.,TRBV7-3,TRBD2,TRBJ2-1,CASSLSSGYNEQFF,TGTGCCAGCAGCTTGTCTAGCGGGTACAATGAGCAGTTCTTC
.,TRBV19,TRBD1,TRBJ1-1,CASRDRGPLEAFF,TGTGCCAGTAGGGACAGGGGGCCGCTTGAAGCTTTCTTT
.,TRBV6-5,TRBD2,TRBJ2-7,CASSYSLAGNYEQYF,TGTGCCAGCAGTTACTCGCTAGCGGGGAACTACGAGCAGTACTTC
.,TRBV5-1,TRBD1,TRBJ2-5,CASSLSTGGGETQYF,TGCGCCAGCAGCTTGAGTACAGGGGGCGGCGAGACCCAGTACTTC
few,TRBV9,TRBD2,TRBJ2-3,CASSVSAGGSTDTQYF,TGTGCCAGCAGCGTTAGTGCGGGGGGTAGCACAGATACGCAGTATTTT
.,TRBV4-3,TRBD1,TRBJ1-1,CASSQINRGLVEAFF,TGCGCCAGCAGCCAAATCAACAGGGGGCTCGTTGAAGCTTTCTTT
few,TRBV5-1,TRBD2,TRBJ2-1,CASSILAGGFNEQFF,TGCGCCAGCAGCATTCTAGCGGGAGGCTTCAATGAGCAGTTCTTC
.,TRBV11-2,.,TRBJ1-2,CASSERGSGYGYTF,TGTGCCAGCAGCGAAAGGGGGTCAGGGTATGGCTACACCTTC
few,TRBV6-5,.,TRBJ2-3,CASSQPGAGTQYF,TGTGCCAGCAGTCAACCTGGGGCGGGGACGCAGTATTTT
.,TRBV5-5,.,TRBJ2-1,CASSQGQLQINEQFF,TGTGCCAGCAGCCAAGGACAGCTCCAAATCAATGAGCAGTTCTTC
few,TRBV29-1,.,TRBJ1-2,CSVGLGGNYGYTF,TGCAGCGTCGGTCTGGGGGGGAACTATGGCTACACCTTC
.,TRBV6-5,.,TRBJ2-1,CASSPPRGAEQFF,TGTGCCAGCAGTCCCCCGCGAGGCGCGGAGCAGTTCTTC
.,TRBV18,.,TRBJ1-1,CASSPLRDTEAFF,TGTGCCAGCTCACCACTGAGGGACACTGAAGCTTTCTTT
.,TRBV30,.,TRBJ2-5,CAWSSRETQYF,TGTGCCTGGAGTAGTCGGGAGACCCAGTACTTC
few,TRBV5-5,TRBD1,TRBJ2-4,CASRPPGTVNIQYF,TGTGCCAGCAGACCGCCGGGGACAGTAAACATTCAGTACTTC
few,TRBV5-6,.,TRBJ2-7,CASSLSRYEQYF,TGTGCCAGCAGCCTCAGTCGATACGAGCAGTACTTC
few,TRBV7-9,TRBD1,TRBJ2-7,CASSDRDSSVEQYF,TGTGCCAGCAGCGACCGGGACAGTTCCGTCGAGCAGTACTTC
few,TRBV19,TRBD2,TRBJ2-1,CASSILGLAGLTGNEQFF,TGTGCCAGTAGTATCCTGGGACTAGCGGGTTTAACGGGGAATGAGCAGTTCTTC
.,TRBV5-1,.,TRBJ2-1,CASSQQTSNNEQFF,TGCGCCAGCAGCCAACAGACTAGTAACAATGAGCAGTTCTTC
.,TRBV19,TRBD2,TRBJ2-3,CASSIRLAGSTDTQYF,TGTGCCAGTAGTATCCGGCTAGCGGGGAGCACAGATACGCAGTATTTT
.,TRBV5-4,TRBD1,TRBJ2-1,CASSRDSTNNEQFF,TGTGCCAGCAGTCGGGACAGCACCAACAATGAGCAGTTCTTC
.,TRBV9,TRBD1,TRBJ2-5,CASSKAGGVLETQYF,TGTGCCAGCAGCAAGGCAGGGGGCGTACTGGAGACCCAGTACTTC
.,TRBV2,.,TRBJ2-2,CASSQDRTNTGELFF,TGTGCCAGCAGTCAGGACAGAACGAACACCGGGGAGCTGTTTTTT
.,TRBV5-1,.,TRBJ2-2,CASSAQGSGGELFF,TGCGCCAGCAGCGCACAGGGTTCAGGCGGGGAGCTGTTTTTT
few,TRBV28,.,TRBJ1-2,CASSSGGFNYGYTF,TGTGCCAGCAGTTCGGGGGGATTTAACTATGGCTACACCTTC
few,TRBV4-3,TRBD1,TRBJ1-5,CASSPKTGGGQPQHF,TGCGCCAGCAGCCCCAAGACAGGGGGTGGCCAGCCCCAGCATTTT
few,TRBV28,TRBD2,TRBJ2-7,CASSSLPSGYEQYF,TGTGCCAGCAGTTCCCTGCCTAGCGGGTACGAGCAGTACTTC
.,TRBV6-1,.,TRBJ1-2,CATLGGLNYGYTF,TGTGCCACCCTGGGAGGATTGAACTATGGCTACACCTTC
few,TRBV29-1,.,TRBJ2-1,CSGSRGTYNEQFF,TGCAGCGGGAGCAGGGGAACTTACAATGAGCAGTTCTTC
few,TRBV6-5,TRBD1,TRBJ1-5,CASSRTGGQPQHF,TGTGCCAGCAGCCGGACAGGAGGCCAGCCCCAGCATTTT
.,TRBV6-5,.,TRBJ2-5,CASPSTGQFEKTQYF,TGTGCCAGCCCCTCCACAGGGCAATTCGAGAAGACCCAGTACTTC
.,TRBV7-2,.,TRBJ2-5,CASSFRLAVQGALGTQYF,TGTGCCAGCAGCTTCCGTCTAGCGGTTCAGGGGGCCTTGGGGACCCAGTACTTC
.,TRBV7-2,TRBD1,TRBJ1-5,CASSLVTGDNQPQHF,TGTGCCAGCAGCTTAGTGACAGGGGACAATCAGCCCCAGCATTTT
.,TRBV5-1,.,TRBJ2-3,CASSSQGHTQYF,TGCGCCAGCAGCTCACAGGGACATACGCAGTATTTT